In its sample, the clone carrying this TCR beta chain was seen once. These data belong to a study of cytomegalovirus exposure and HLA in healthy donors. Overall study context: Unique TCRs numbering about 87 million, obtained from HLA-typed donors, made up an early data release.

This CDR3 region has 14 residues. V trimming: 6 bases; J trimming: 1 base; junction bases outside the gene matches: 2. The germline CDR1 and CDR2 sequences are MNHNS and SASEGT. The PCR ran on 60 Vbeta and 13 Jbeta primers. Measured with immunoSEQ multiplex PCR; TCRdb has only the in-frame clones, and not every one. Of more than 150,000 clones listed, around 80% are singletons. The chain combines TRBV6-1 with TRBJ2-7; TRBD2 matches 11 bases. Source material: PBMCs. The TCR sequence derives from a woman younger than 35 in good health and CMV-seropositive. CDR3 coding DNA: TGTGCCAGCAGGACTAGCGGGGCTTCCTACGAGCAGTACTTC. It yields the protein CASRTSGASYEQYF.